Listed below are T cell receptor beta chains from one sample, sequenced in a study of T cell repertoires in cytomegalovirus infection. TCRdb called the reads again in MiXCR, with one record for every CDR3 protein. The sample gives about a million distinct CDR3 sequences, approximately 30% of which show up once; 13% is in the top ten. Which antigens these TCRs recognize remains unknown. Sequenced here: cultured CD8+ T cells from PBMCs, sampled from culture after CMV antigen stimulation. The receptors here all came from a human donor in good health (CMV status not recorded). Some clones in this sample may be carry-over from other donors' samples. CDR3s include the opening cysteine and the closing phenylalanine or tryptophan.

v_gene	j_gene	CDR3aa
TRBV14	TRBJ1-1	CASSRRRTEAFF
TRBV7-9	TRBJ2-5	CASSGEGSPETQYF
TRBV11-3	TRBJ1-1	CASSSRPGQGPNTEAFF
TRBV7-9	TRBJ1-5	CASSLGQGFRNQPQHF
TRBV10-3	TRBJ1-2	CAISESSNYGYTF
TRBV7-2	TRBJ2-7	CASSLLGSSEQYF
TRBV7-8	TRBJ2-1	CASSSDGTYNEQFF
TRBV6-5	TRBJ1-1	CASSYSMAGALGTEAFF
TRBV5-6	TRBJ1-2	CASSFGRPRDGYTF
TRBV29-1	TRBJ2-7	CSALGNSYEQYF
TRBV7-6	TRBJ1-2	CASSLYRGSAYGYTF
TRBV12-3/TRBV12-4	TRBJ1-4	CASSLDPRRDRKGEKLFF
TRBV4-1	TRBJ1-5	CASSQVGQPQHF
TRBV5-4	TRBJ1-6	CASSLEQEYSPLHF
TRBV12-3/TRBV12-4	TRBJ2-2	CASILTTGGDTGELFF
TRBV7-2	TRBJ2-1	CASSLVNQGRGPHNEQFF
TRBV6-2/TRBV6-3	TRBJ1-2	CASRPSGGGHGYTF
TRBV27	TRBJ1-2	CASSLSQGAQGYGYTF
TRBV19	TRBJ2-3	CASSISTQAGLTDTQYF
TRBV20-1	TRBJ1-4	CSVQGTNEKLFF
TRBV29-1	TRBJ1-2	CSVESRVAGYTF
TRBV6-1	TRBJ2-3	CASSENAGGMTDTQYF
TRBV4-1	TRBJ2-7	CASSQEAGSLEQYF
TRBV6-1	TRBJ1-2	CASSERGRGGNYGYTF
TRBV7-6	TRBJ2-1	CASSPGVNSYNEQFF
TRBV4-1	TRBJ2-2	CASSHPGTANTGELFF
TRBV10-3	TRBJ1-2	CAINTVRGYTF
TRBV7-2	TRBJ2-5	CASSLYGTGGAGTQYF
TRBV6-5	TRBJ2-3	CASSYSGVAGIRTDTQYF
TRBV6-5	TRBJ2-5	CASSYTGTVQETQYF